Shown below are 27 T cell receptor beta chains from a single sample sequenced in a study of blood T cells in healthy people across ages. Together with a sample-barcoded 5' primer, a J-beta primer mix was included in a second PCR lasting 7 to 11 cycles. TCRdb processed the 5' RACE reads anew with MiXCR; each CDR3 protein has one entry. This sample has 710,000 or so distinct CDR3 sequences; about a third occur once, and the top ten carry roughly 15%. Sequencing input: blood. These receptors were taken from a woman older than 75 in good health.

J is TRBJ2-7 and V is TRBV10-3, with 9 nucleotides matching TRBD2. From germline, CDR1 is ENHRY and CDR2 SYGVKD. The CDR3 runs to 17 residues. Trimming cost V 2 bases and J 6 bases; bases outside gene matches: 14. CDR3 amino acids: CAISEPTREAGGSEQYF. The CDR3, as DNA: TGTGCCATCAGTGAGCCGACCAGGGAAGCGGGAGGATCCGAGCAGTACTTC.

By proportion, this clonotype is medium-sized. V usage is TRBV5-1 and J usage is TRBJ2-5, with 8 bases that match TRBD1. The CDR3 has 15 amino acids. The germline V gene has CDR1 SGHRS and CDR2 YFSETQ. With V trimmed by 4 bases and J by 1 base, 6 bases remained unmatched. In DNA, the CDR3 is TGCGCCAGCAGCCTTAACAGGGGGGCCCAAGAGACCCAGTACTTC. This translates into CASSLNRGAQETQYF.

This clonotype was found many times. The chain carries TRBV6-2 or TRBV6-3 and TRBJ2-7; 8 bases match TRBD1. Trimming at V came to 5 bases and at J to 3 bases, leaving 9 bases not matched to a gene. Per germline, CDR1 MNHEY and CDR2 SVGEGT. The CDR3 sequence is 15 residues long. CDR3 coding DNA: TGTGCCAGCAGTACCCCGACAGGGGTTATCTACGAGCAGTACTTC. Translating it yields CASSTPTGVIYEQYF.

This sequence joins TRBV7-9 and TRBJ2-1, with D maybe TRBD2 (5 bases). Germline CDR1 is SEHNR and CDR2 is FQNEAQ (reference sequence). Trimming took off 7 bases at V and 6 bases at J, with 10 bases between the two ends. The CDR3 contains 12 residues. The CDR3 DNA is TGTGCCAGCAACTTTCTAGCCAATGAGCAGTTCTTC. It is translated as CASNFLANEQFF.

The chain employs TRBV29-1 and TRBJ2-7; D unclear. CDR1 is SQVTM, CDR2 ANQGSEA, per germline. The V and J ends lost 1 base and 2 bases respectively, with 6 bases between them. This CDR3 comprises 12 residues. CDR3 residues: CSVEVPTYEQYF. The CDR3 region has the DNA TGCAGCGTTGAAGTCCCAACCTACGAGCAGTACTTC.

This chain links TRBV11-1 with TRBJ1-1; TRBD1 agrees at 7 bases. This CDR3 region has 14 residues. The V segment lost 5 bases and the J segment 5 bases; nucleotides outside the gene matches: 8. Germline V gives CDR1 SGHAT, CDR2 FQDESV (reference sequence). As DNA, the CDR3 is TGTGCCAGCAGCCCGACGACAGGGCAGACTGAAGCTTTCTTT. Translated: CASSPTTGQTEAFF.

This chain uses TRBV7-2 with TRBJ1-2, with unresolved D. Trimming took 0 bases from V and 0 from J, leaving 5 bases between them. CDR1 and CDR2 from the germline V gene are SGHTA and FQGNSA. The CDR3 extends over 14 amino acids. CDR3 sequence: CASSLAPANYGYTF. The CDR3 coding sequence is TGTGCCAGCAGCTTAGCTCCGGCTAACTATGGCTACACCTTC.

This clonotype was counted ten times or more. The chain joins TRBV9 to TRBJ1-2, with TRBD1 matching 8 bases. The CDR3 totals 11 residues. Germline CDR1 SGDLS, CDR2 YYNGEE. Trimming cost V 3 bases and J 9 bases; bases outside gene matches: 1. CDR3 amino acids: CASSGTGSYTF. The CDR3 DNA is TGTGCCAGCAGCGGGACAGGGAGCTACACCTTC.

In its sample, this clonotype was seen many times. V gene TRBV12-3 or TRBV12-4 combines with J gene TRBJ2-3, with D tentatively TRBD1 (6 bases). This CDR3 is built from 16 residues. V shed 6 bases and J shed 2 bases, with 18 bases lying between them. CDR3 protein: CASSFQGTKTTDTQYF. The CDR3 DNA follows: TGTGCCAGCAGCTTCCAGGGGACCAAAACCACAGATACGCAGTATTTT.

This clonotype has at least ten counts. This sequence joins TRBV2 and TRBJ2-3; 10 bases agree with TRBD2. Germline values: CDR1 SNHLY, CDR2 FYNNEI. The CDR3 runs 15 residues. V was clipped by 8 bases and J by 0 bases; unmatched bases: 5. CDR3 in DNA: TGTGCCAGCTGCAGCGGGGGGGTTAGCACAGATACGCAGTATTTT. Translating gives CASCSGGVSTDTQYF. The full variable domain, its missing parts supplied by reference TRBV2 and TRBJ2-3, is EPEVTQTPSHQVTQMGQEVILRCVPISNHLYFYWYRQILGQKVEFLVSFYNNEISEKSEIFDDQFSVERPDGSNFTLKIRSTKLEDSAMYFCASCSGGVSTDTQYFGPGTRLTVL.

The table lists this clonotype with many counts. The rearrangement uses TRBV5-1 and TRBJ2-3; 8 nucleotides agree with TRBD2. Per germline, CDR1 SGHRS and CDR2 YFSETQ. CDR3 size: 17 residues. V dropped 0 bases and J dropped 4; count of bases not matched to a gene: 10. The CDR3 here is CASSLASGGAGADTQYF. Written as DNA, the CDR3 is TGCGCCAGCAGCTTGGCCTCCGGGGGGGCCGGTGCAGATACGCAGTATTTT.

At least ten counts were recorded for this clonotype. This sequence joins TRBV4-1 and TRBJ2-5; 7 bases are a match to TRBD2. This CDR3 has 17 amino acids. Germline V gene data show CDR1 as MGHRA and CDR2 as YSYEKL. After removal of 4 bases from V and 4 bases from J, the junction contained 15 bases not matched to a gene. CDR3: CASSPLGGGGGGETQYF. In nucleotides, the CDR3 is TGCGCCAGCAGCCCCCTCGGTGGGGGGGGGGGTGGAGAGACCCAGTACTTC.

This clonotype was picked up many times. V and J are TRBV7-9 and TRBJ1-5; D is possibly TRBD1 (6 bases). CDR1 and CDR2 (germline): SEHNR, FQNEAQ (reference sequence). V lost 4 bases and J 7 bases, leaving 20 bases between the germline ends. The CDR3 has 16 amino acids. CDR3 residues: CASSSGPGSGGQPQHF. DNA for the CDR3: TGTGCCAGCAGCTCGGGACCGGGATCCGGGGGCCAGCCCCAGCATTTT.

This clonotype was counted ten times or more. V and J are TRBV20-1 and TRBJ2-7; TRBD1 or TRBD2 may be the D gene (5 bases each). The V end was cut by 0 bases, the J end by 0 bases, with 12 bases between. CDR1 is DFQATT, CDR2 SNEGSKA, per germline (reference sequence). CDR3 length equals 15 residues. CDR3 residues: CSARDMRGSSYEQYF. In DNA form, the CDR3 reads TGCAGTGCTAGAGATATGAGGGGCAGCTCCTACGAGCAGTACTTC.

This clonotype was detected ten times or more. V is TRBV6-5 and J is TRBJ2-3; 10 nucleotides align to TRBD2. The V and J ends lost 2 bases and 4 bases, in that order; junction bases with no gene match: 3. Germline V gene data show CDR1 as MNHEY and CDR2 as SVGAGI. The CDR3 covers 15 residues. CDR3 residues: CASSYRSGGADTQYF. CDR3 bases: TGTGCCAGCAGTTACAGGAGCGGGGGGGCAGATACGCAGTATTTT.

The rearrangement links TRBV5-1 to TRBJ2-5; a weak D match, TRBD1 (5 bases). V was trimmed by 5 bases and J by 1 base, leaving 12 bases between them. Germline lookup yields CDR1 SGHRS and CDR2 YFSETQ. This CDR3 region has 14 residues. CDR3 coding DNA: TGCGCCAGCAGACCTGACAGCTGCCAAGAGACCCAGTACTTC. Translating gives CASRPDSCQETQYF.

About this clonotype: Being one base from a much bigger clone, this may be a read error. The V gene is TRBV7-3, the J gene TRBJ2-3, with 15 bases identical to TRBD2. The germline V gene encodes CDR1 SGHTA and CDR2 FQGTGA. The CDR3 contains 17 residues. CDR3 sequence (DNA): TGTGCCAGCAGCTTAACAGGGACTAGCGGGGGGACAGGTACGCAGTATTTT. It specifies CASSLTGTSGGTGTQYF. Full variable domain (remainder filled in from reference TRBV7-3 and TRBJ2-3): GAGVSQTPSNKVTEKGKYVELRCDPISGHTALYWYRQSLGQGPEFLIYFQGTGAADDSGLPNDRFFAVRPEGSVSTLKIQRTERGDSAVYLCASSLTGTSGGTGTQYFGPGTRLTVL.

This clonotype was observed at least ten times. The chain is built from TRBV11-2 and TRBJ2-7; tentative D call: TRBD1 (7 bases). Germline V lookup: CDR1 SGHAT, CDR2 FQNNGV. The CDR3 contains 15 residues. With 5 bases removed from V and 3 bases from J, the gap between germline ends came to 17 bases. The CDR3 bases are TGTGCCAGCAGCCCCCAGGGGGGAGTTAGCTACGAGCAGTACTTC. It encodes CASSPQGGVSYEQYF.

In this sample, this clonotype turned up many times. The chain carries TRBV7-2 and TRBJ1-1, with 7 bases aligning to TRBD1. Germline V gene sequence: CDR1 SGHTA, CDR2 FQGNSA. CDR3 size: 16 residues. V shed 6 bases and J 1 base; nucleotides not matched to a gene: 11. DNA of the CDR3: TGTGCCAGCAGGGAACAGGGGACGGTACGGAACACTGAAGCTTTCTTT. Translating gives CASREQGTVRNTEAFF.

The gene calls are TRBV7-9 and TRBJ1-1; tentatively, D is TRBD1 (5 bases). The V end lost 7 bases, the J end lost 5 bases, and 17 bases lay between the germline ends. Germline V lookup: CDR1 SEHNR, CDR2 FQNEAQ (reference sequence). This CDR3 has 14 amino acids. The CDR3 sequence: CASTPGGFSTEAFF. Here the CDR3 DNA reads TGTGCCAGCACTCCCGGGGGGTTCAGTACTGAAGCTTTCTTT.

This clonotype was seen repeatedly, ten times or more. CDR3 residues: CSARGQGRNVLTF. The DNA of the CDR3 is TGCAGTGCTAGAGGACAGGGTAGGAACGTCCTGACTTTC. The V gene is TRBV20-1, the J gene TRBJ2-6; the match to TRBD1 covers 7 bases. CDR3 length equals 13 residues. V shed 1 base, J shed 10 bases, and the junction held 4 bases outside the gene matches. The germline gives CDR1 DFQATT, CDR2 SNEGSKA (reference sequence).

This clonotype was seen once. The chain uses TRBV29-1 and TRBJ1-5; 9 nucleotides match TRBD1. J lost 4 bases, V lost 6 bases, and 4 bases had no gene match. CDR1 and CDR2 (germline): SQVTM, ANQGSEA. The CDR3 extends over 13 amino acids. The CDR3 here is CSVGQGPNQPQHF. The DNA for the CDR3 is TGCAGCGTGGGACAGGGCCCTAATCAGCCCCAGCATTTT.

The CDR3 sequence: CASSVGVSGSGDTQYF. In DNA form, the CDR3 reads TGTGCCAGCAGCGTAGGCGTTAGCGGGAGCGGCGATACGCAGTATTTT. The chain recombines TRBV9 with TRBJ2-3; the match to TRBD2 covers 9 bases. V dropped 0 bases and J dropped 6; count of bases not matched to a gene: 8. In germline, CDR1 is SGDLS, CDR2 YYNGEE. This CDR3 spans 16 amino acids. The full variable domain, its missing parts supplied by reference TRBV9 and TRBJ2-3, is DSGVTQTPKHLITATGQRVTLRCSPRSGDLSVYWYQQSLDQGLQFLIQYYNGEERAKGNILERFSAQQFPDLHSELNLSSLELGDSALYFCASSVGVSGSGDTQYFGPGTRLTVL.

This clonotype was observed many times. The gene calls are TRBV3-1 and TRBJ1-2; D might be TRBD1 (5 bases). The CDR3 loop spans 14 amino acids. The V gene's germline CDR1 is LGHDT and CDR2 YNNKEL (reference sequence). Trimming removed 0 bases from V and 4 bases from J, with 9 bases in between. CDR3 sequence reads: CASSQDRGVYGYTF. In DNA, the CDR3 is TGTGCCAGCAGCCAAGATCGGGGCGTCTATGGCTACACCTTC.

The chain is built from TRBV7-2 and TRBJ2-1, with 11 bases identical to TRBD2. The CDR3 loop spans 17 amino acids. Germline V CDR1 and CDR2: SGHTA, FQGNSA. V was pared by 5 bases and J by 4 bases, with 10 bases of the junction left unmatched. CDR3 sequence reads: CASSPDRGTSGYNEQFF. CDR3 sequence (DNA): TGTGCCAGCAGCCCAGACAGGGGGACTAGCGGTTACAATGAGCAGTTCTTC.

This clonotype was counted ten times or more. The chain links TRBV4-2 to TRBJ1-1; 10 nucleotides align to TRBD1. The CDR3 is 16 amino acids. V lost 0 bases, J lost 7 bases, and 8 bases stayed unmatched. From germline, CDR1 is LGHNA and CDR2 YNFKEQ. This CDR3 is CASSQEGQGINGEAFF. CDR3 nucleotides: TGTGCCAGCAGCCAAGAGGGACAGGGGATTAACGGTGAAGCTTTCTTT.

This clonotype was observed once. A much larger clone lies one base from this, so it may be a read error. The chain links TRBV7-3 to TRBJ1-4, with a possible D match to TRBD1 (5 bases). Trimming took off 5 bases at V and 10 bases at J, with 14 bases between the two ends. The CDR3 totals 13 residues. In germline, CDR1 is SGHTA, CDR2 FQGTGA. CDR3 sequence (DNA): TGTGCCAGCAGCCGAAGTCTTGGGGGAAAACTGTTTTTT. This translates into CASSRSLGGKLFF. Complete variable domain (other parts from reference TRBV7-3 and TRBJ1-4): GAGVSQTPSNKVTEKGKYVELRCDPISGHTALYWYRQSLGQGPEFLIYFQGTGAADDSGLPNDRFFAVRPEGSVSTLKIQRTERGDSAVYLCASSRSLGGKLFFGSGTQLSVL.